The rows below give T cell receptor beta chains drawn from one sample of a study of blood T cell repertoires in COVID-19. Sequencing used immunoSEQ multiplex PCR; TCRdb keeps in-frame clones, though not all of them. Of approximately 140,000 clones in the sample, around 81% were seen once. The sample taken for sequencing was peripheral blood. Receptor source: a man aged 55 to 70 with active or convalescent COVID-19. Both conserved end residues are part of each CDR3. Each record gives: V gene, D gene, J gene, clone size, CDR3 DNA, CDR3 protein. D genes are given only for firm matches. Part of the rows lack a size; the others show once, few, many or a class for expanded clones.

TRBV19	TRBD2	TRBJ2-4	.	TGTGCCAGTAGTATTGCACGGGCGGGAGGAGGAAACATTCAGTACTTC	CASSIARAGGGNIQYF
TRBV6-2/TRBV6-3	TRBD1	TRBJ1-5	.	TGTGCCAGCAGTTACGGGACAGGGGTCTATCAGCCCCAGCATTTT	CASSYGTGVYQPQHF
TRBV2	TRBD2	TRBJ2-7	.	TGTGCCAGCAGTGGGCTAGCGGGAGTGATAGAATACTTC	CASSGLAGVIEYF
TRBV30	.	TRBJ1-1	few	TGTGCCTGGAGTCCGGTGAACACTGAAGCTTTCTTT	CAWSPVNTEAFF
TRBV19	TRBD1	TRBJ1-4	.	TGTGCCAGTAGTTCGACAGGGGGTTGGACTAATGAAAAACTGTTTTTT	CASSSTGGWTNEKLFF
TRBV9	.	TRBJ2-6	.	TGTGCCAGCAGCGCCCTCTCTGGGGCCAACGTCCTGACTTTC	CASSALSGANVLTF
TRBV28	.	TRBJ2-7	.	TGTGCCAGCAGTTTTCTTGCCGGGAGCTACGAGCAGTACTTC	CASSFLAGSYEQYF
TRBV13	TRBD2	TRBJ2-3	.	TGTGCCAGCAGCCCCGGGACTAGCGGGACAGATACGCAGTATTTT	CASSPGTSGTDTQYF
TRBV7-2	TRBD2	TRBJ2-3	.	TGTGCCAGCAGCTTAGCGGGAGGGGCCTTCACAGATACGCAGTATTTT	CASSLAGGAFTDTQYF
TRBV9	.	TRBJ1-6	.	TGTGCCAGCAGCACCCCAGGGGACTATAATTCACCCCTCCACTTT	CASSTPGDYNSPLHF
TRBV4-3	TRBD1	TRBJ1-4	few	TGCGCCAGCAGCCAGGGACAGGGAGCTGAAAAACTGTTTTTT	CASSQGQGAEKLFF
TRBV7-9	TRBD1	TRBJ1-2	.	TGTGCCAGCAGCTTGGACAGGGGAGGAACGGATGGCTACACCTTC	CASSLDRGGTDGYTF
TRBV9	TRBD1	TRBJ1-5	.	TGTGCCAGCAGCGTCGGACAGGGGGCAGGTCAGCCCCAGCATTTT	CASSVGQGAGQPQHF
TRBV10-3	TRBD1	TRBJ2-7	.	TGTGCCATCAGTGAATGGGCAGGGGGTTCCTACGAGCAGTACTTC	CAISEWAGGSYEQYF
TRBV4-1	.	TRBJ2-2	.	TGCGCCAGCAGCCGATCAATAGACACCGGGGAGCTGTTTTTT	CASSRSIDTGELFF
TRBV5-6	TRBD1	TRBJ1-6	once	TGTGCCAGCAGCCCGGACAGGGCCTATAATTCACCCCTCCACTTT	CASSPDRAYNSPLHF
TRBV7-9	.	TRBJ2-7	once	TGTGCCAGCAGCCCAGGGGCCTACGAGCAGTACTTC	CASSPGAYEQYF
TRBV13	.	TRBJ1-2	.	TGTGCCAGCCAAGTAAGGGGGGGAGGCTATGGCTACACCTTC	CASQVRGGGYGYTF
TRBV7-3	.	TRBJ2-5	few	TGTGCCAGCAGCTCGTACGGGGCGGGGCAAGAGACCCAGTACTTC	CASSSYGAGQETQYF
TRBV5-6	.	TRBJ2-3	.	TGTGCCAGCAGCTTGGAGAATAGTAAAGATACGCAGTATTTT	CASSLENSKDTQYF
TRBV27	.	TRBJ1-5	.	TGTGCCAGCAAACTCCGACAGATGAGCAATCAGCCCCAGCATTTT	CASKLRQMSNQPQHF
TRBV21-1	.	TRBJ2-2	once	TGTGCCAGCCCTAGTTTTTGGGGGCCCTCCCCCGGGGAGCTGTTTTTT	CASPSFWGPSPGELFF
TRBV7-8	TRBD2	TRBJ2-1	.	TGTGCCAGCAGCTTTCGACTAGCGGGAGGCCCCCTCAATGAGCAGTTCTTC	CASSFRLAGGPLNEQFF
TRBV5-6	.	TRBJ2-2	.	TGTGCCAGCAGCCAATCTGAGGGAGCGAACACCGGGGAGCTGTTTTTT	CASSQSEGANTGELFF
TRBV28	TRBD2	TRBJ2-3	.	TGTGCCAGCAGGGCTAGCGGGACTCGTACAGATACGCAGTATTTT	CASRASGTRTDTQYF
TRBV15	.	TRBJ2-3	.	TGTGCCACCAGCAGGGGAGTTAGCACAGATACGCAGTATTTT	CATSRGVSTDTQYF
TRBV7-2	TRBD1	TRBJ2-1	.	TGTGCCAGCAGAAGCAGGGGGTTCAGTGAGCAGTTCTTC	CASRSRGFSEQFF
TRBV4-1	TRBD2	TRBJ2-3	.	TGCGCCAGCAGCCGAGCGGGAGGATTCGCAGATACGCAGTATTTT	CASSRAGGFADTQYF
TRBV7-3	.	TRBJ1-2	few	TGTGCCAGCAGTCCCGACAGGAACTATGGCTACACCTTC	CASSPDRNYGYTF
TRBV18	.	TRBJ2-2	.	TGTGCCAGCTCACGTGACAGGCCTAACACCGGGGAGCTGTTTTTT	CASSRDRPNTGELFF
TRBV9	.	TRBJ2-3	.	TGTGCCAGCAGCGTAGGGCTTAAGGGCGGGAAGAGCACAGATACGCAGTATTTT	CASSVGLKGGKSTDTQYF
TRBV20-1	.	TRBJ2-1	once	TGCAGTGCTAGTGAGACAGCCTATGAGCAGTTCTTC	CSASETAYEQFF
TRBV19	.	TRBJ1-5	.	TGTGCCAGTAGCCCCGGGGTTGGTCGGAATCAGCCCCAGCATTTT	CASSPGVGRNQPQHF
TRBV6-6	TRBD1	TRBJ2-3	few	TGTGCCAGCAGCGAACAGGGGACAAGAAGCACAGATACGCAGTATTTT	CASSEQGTRSTDTQYF
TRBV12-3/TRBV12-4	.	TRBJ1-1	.	TGTGCCAGTAAGCAGGTGGATCGGGCTTTCTTT	CASKQVDRAFF